What follows are 24 T cell receptor beta chains derived from one specimen sequenced in a study of response to subunit inactivated influenza vaccine. TCRdb processed the RT-PCR reads anew with MiXCR; each CDR3 protein has one entry. Counted here are under 550,000 distinct CDR3 sequences, around 7.7% occurring once; the ten biggest clones make up less than 15%. The sample consisted of PBMCs from blood, taken less than 30 months after vaccination. These receptors were obtained from a man between 50 and 70 years old who received an inactivated influenza vaccine.

This chain uses TRBV24-1 with TRBJ2-5; D assignment may be TRBD1 or TRBD2 (5 bases each). Germline V gene data show CDR1 as KGHDR and CDR2 as SFDVKD. With 7 bases removed from V and 2 bases from J, the gap between germline ends came to 16 bases. CDR3 size: 15 residues. CDR3 region: CATSEPGPGQETQYF. The CDR3 nucleotides are TGTGCCACCAGCGAACCGGGACCCGGGCAAGAGACCCAGTACTTC.

This clonotype appeared a few times. This chain links TRBV12-3 or TRBV12-4 with TRBJ2-2; D is possibly TRBD1 or TRBD2 (5 bases each). Trimming took 6 bases from V and 7 from J, leaving 18 bases between them. This CDR3 spans 15 amino acids. CDR3 coding DNA: TGTGCCAGCAGCTCCAGAGGCTCGAGGGGCGGGGAGCTGTTTTTT. Translating gives CASSSRGSRGGELFF.

At least ten counts were recorded for this clonotype. V and J are TRBV2 and TRBJ1-5; D may be TRBD1 (6 bases). Germline V gives CDR1 SNHLY, CDR2 FYNNEI. V lost 6 bases and J 0 bases, leaving 18 bases between the germline ends. The length of the CDR3 is 17 residues. The CDR3 here is CASSVGTLIYSNQPQHF. CDR3 coding DNA: TGTGCCAGCAGCGTCGGGACATTAATTTATAGCAATCAGCCCCAGCATTTT.

This clonotype was picked up a small number of times. The chain has TRBV29-1 and TRBJ2-3; 8 positions match TRBD2. The trim removed 8 bases at V and 6 bases at J, leaving 16 bases unmatched. The V gene's germline CDR1 is SQVTM and CDR2 ANQGSEA. The CDR3 extends over 15 amino acids. The CDR3, as DNA: TGCAGCTCGACGGGACGGCGGGGGGACATGGATACGCAGTATTTT. It is translated as CSSTGRRGDMDTQYF.

CDR3 DNA sequence: TGTGCCAGCAGCCAAGAGGTAGCGGGGGGTGTGGGAGAGACCCAGTACTTC. It codes for CASSQEVAGGVGETQYF. The chain carries TRBV4-2 and TRBJ2-5; 10 nucleotides line up with TRBD2. V gave up 0 bases and J gave up 4 bases; unmatched junction bases: 8. The length of the CDR3 is 17 residues. The germline V gene encodes CDR1 LGHNA and CDR2 YNFKEQ.

This clonotype has a handful of counts. The chain carries TRBV7-9 and TRBJ2-3; a possible D gene is TRBD1 (5 bases). Germline values: CDR1 SEHNR, CDR2 FQNEAQ (reference sequence). V shed 4 bases and J shed 0 bases, with 11 bases lying between them. The CDR3 runs to 15 residues. The CDR3 DNA follows: TGTGCCAGCAGCTGGCAGGGAACAAGCACAGATACGCAGTATTTT. Its protein is CASSWQGTSTDTQYF.

This clonotype was picked up a small number of times. This chain connects TRBV2 to TRBJ2-1, with D possibly matching TRBD2 (6 bases). The CDR3 consists of 15 residues. Germline values: CDR1 SNHLY, CDR2 FYNNEI. Trimming left V 8 bases short and J 9 bases short, with 23 bases between. The CDR3 region is CASESGGPKRAEQFF. The CDR3 nucleotides read TGTGCCAGCGAATCCGGGGGACCCAAGCGCGCTGAGCAGTTCTTC. The full variable domain, rest sourced from reference TRBV2 and TRBJ2-1, is EPEVTQTPSHQVTQMGQEVILRCVPISNHLYFYWYRQILGQKVEFLVSFYNNEISEKSEIFDDQFSVERPDGSNFTLKIRSTKLEDSAMYFCASESGGPKRAEQFFGPGTRLTVL.

This clonotype was seen more than once but under ten times. The chain uses TRBV4-3 and TRBJ1-2, with 7 nucleotides matching TRBD1. V was clipped by 0 bases and J by 7 bases; unmatched bases: 5. Per the germline V gene, CDR1 is LGHNA and CDR2 is YSLEER. CDR3 length: 14 amino acids. CDR3 loop: CASSQEIRGFGYTF. DNA for the CDR3: TGCGCCAGCAGCCAAGAAATCAGGGGGTTTGGCTACACCTTC.

In its sample, this clonotype was seen many times. V is TRBV13 and J is TRBJ2-7; possibly TRBD1 for D (7 bases). Germline V CDR1 and CDR2: PRHDT, FYEKMQ (reference sequence). V gave up 4 bases and J gave up 3 bases, with 16 bases separating them. The CDR3 contains 15 residues. The CDR3 protein is CASSSTRQGGYEQYF. CDR3 DNA: TGTGCCAGCAGCTCAACAAGACAGGGAGGCTACGAGCAGTACTTC. Full variable domain (outside the CDR3, taken from reference TRBV13 and TRBJ2-7): AAGVIQSPRHLIKEKRETATLKCYPIPRHDTVYWYQQGPGQDPQFLISFYEKMQSDKGSIPDRFSAQQFSDYHSELNMSSLELGDSALYFCASSSTRQGGYEQYFGPGTRLTVT.

The rearrangement links TRBV6-5 to TRBJ1-4; D is possibly TRBD1 (5 bases). V was pared by 2 bases and J by 7 bases, with 11 bases between. In germline, CDR1 is MNHEY, CDR2 SVGAGI. The CDR3 contains 14 residues. The CDR3 coding sequence is TGTGCCAGCAGTTACGGCCAGGGAAGTGAAAAACTGTTTTTT. Protein: CASSYGQGSEKLFF.

This rearrangement joins TRBV12-3 or TRBV12-4 to TRBJ1-1; D is ambiguous. This CDR3 contains 13 residues. V gave up 0 bases and J gave up 7 bases, with 9 bases separating them. This CDR3 reads CASSLAGGNEAFF. CDR3 in DNA: TGTGCCAGCAGTTTAGCGGGCGGAAATGAAGCTTTCTTT.

This rearrangement joins TRBV11-2 to TRBJ2-7; 8 nucleotides line up with TRBD2. Germline CDR1 SGHAT, CDR2 FQNNGV. This CDR3 is built from 15 residues. With 0 bases clipped from V and 2 bases from J, the junction kept 3 bases outside the gene matches. CDR3 in amino acids: CASSLDPGRAYEQYF. The DNA of the CDR3 is TGTGCCAGCAGCTTAGATCCCGGGAGGGCCTACGAGCAGTACTTC.

This clonotype has just a few counts. This sequence joins TRBV20-1 and TRBJ2-1; 9 bases line up with TRBD2. CDR3 length: 14 residues. J gave up 8 bases and V 0 bases, and 5 bases lay outside the gene matches. Germline values: CDR1 DFQATT, CDR2 SNEGSKA (reference sequence). The CDR3 sequence: CSARDASGDYEQFF. The CDR3 DNA follows: TGCAGTGCTAGAGATGCTAGCGGGGACTATGAGCAGTTCTTC.

The chain recombines TRBV20-1 with TRBJ2-5; possible D gene TRBD1, 5 bases. Germline lookup yields CDR1 DFQATT and CDR2 SNEGSKA (reference sequence). The ends were cut back, 6 bases at V and 3 bases at J, with 11 bases in the middle. This CDR3 is built from 12 residues. This CDR3 is CSAYGQEETQYF. The CDR3 DNA is TGCAGTGCATACGGACAAGAAGAGACCCAGTACTTC.

This clonotype was picked up a small number of times. The rearrangement uses TRBV6-2 or TRBV6-3 and TRBJ1-5, with 8 bases matching TRBD1. Germline loops: CDR1 MNHEY, CDR2 SVGEGT. V trimming: 0 bases; J trimming: 6 bases; junction bases outside the gene matches: 4. CDR3 length: 15 amino acids. The CDR3 here is CASSYSAGTGQPQHF. CDR3 DNA sequence: TGTGCCAGCAGTTACTCCGCGGGGACAGGTCAGCCCCAGCATTTT.

In the case of this clonotype: The junction departs from the called germline gene at one end, perhaps through a read error. The chain is built from TRBV11-2 and TRBJ2-1; a possible D gene is TRBD2 (7 bases). The CDR3 extends over 15 amino acids. Germline loops: CDR1 SGHAT, CDR2 FQNNGV. CDR3 amino acids: CAISLGGGSYNEQFF. DNA for the CDR3: TGTGCCATCAGCTTAGGGGGGGGCTCCTACAATGAGCAGTTCTTC.

This clonotype was detected ten times or more. The J gene is TRBJ1-3, the V gene TRBV20-1; 7 bases are a match to TRBD1. J was trimmed by 4 bases and V by 3 bases; bases with no gene match: 6. The CDR3 loop spans 14 amino acids. The germline gives CDR1 DFQATT, CDR2 SNEGSKA (reference sequence). The CDR3 reads CSASATGRGNTIYF. DNA of the CDR3: TGCAGTGCTAGCGCGACAGGGAGGGGAAACACCATATATTTT.

This clonotype was recorded at least ten times. This chain uses TRBV12-3 or TRBV12-4 with TRBJ2-7, with a weak D call TRBD1 (5 bases). The V gene lost 2 bases and the J gene lost 3 bases, with 8 bases spanning the gap. The CDR3 consists of 13 residues. CDR3 bases: TGTGCCAGCAGTTTACAAGGGGACTACGAGCAGTACTTC. This sequence encodes CASSLQGDYEQYF.

This clonotype was seen a few times. The rearrangement links TRBV6-2 or TRBV6-3 to TRBJ2-7, with D hard to call. V lost 0 bases and J 4 bases, leaving 19 bases between the germline ends. Germline V gene data show CDR1 as MNHEY and CDR2 as SVGEGT. The CDR3 has 17 residues. The CDR3 sequence is CASSYSIWDHPRYEQYF. As DNA, the CDR3 is TGTGCCAGCAGTTACTCGATTTGGGATCACCCCCGTTACGAGCAGTACTTC.

This clonotype was counted a few times. The chain couples TRBV6-5 to TRBJ2-7; 12 nucleotides match TRBD2. The CDR3 has 14 amino acids. Losses at the gene ends were 2 bases for V and 4 bases for J; bases not matched to a gene: 0. Germline CDR1 is MNHEY and CDR2 is SVGAGI. As DNA, the CDR3 is TGTGCCAGCAGTTACGGGACTAGCGGGTACGAGCAGTACTTC. It encodes CASSYGTSGYEQYF.

This chain joins TRBV5-1 and TRBJ1-2; 8 bases agree with TRBD1. The CDR3 totals 14 residues. Germline V gene data show CDR1 as SGHRS and CDR2 as YFSETQ. With 4 bases clipped from V and 4 bases from J, the junction kept 6 bases outside the gene matches. The CDR3 spells CASSQGTGFYGYTF. CDR3 in DNA: TGCGCCAGCAGCCAGGGGACAGGCTTCTATGGCTACACCTTC.

This clonotype occurred many times. The rearrangement links TRBV12-3 or TRBV12-4 to TRBJ1-2; 7 positions match TRBD1. The CDR3 is made up of 13 amino acids. The ends lost 5 bases at V and 2 bases at J; junction bases unmatched: 2. This CDR3 reads CASSQTGNYGYTF. CDR3 nucleotide sequence: TGTGCCAGCAGTCAGACAGGGAACTATGGCTACACCTTC.

In its sample, this clonotype was seen a few times. The chain joins TRBV28 to TRBJ2-1; the match to TRBD2 covers 9 bases. CDR1 is MDHEN and CDR2 is SYDVKM in the germline V gene. The CDR3 runs to 14 residues. V was clipped by 5 bases and J by 8 bases; unmatched bases: 7. The CDR3 region is CASSTSTSGDEQFF. The CDR3 DNA sequence: TGTGCCAGCAGTACCTCGACTAGCGGCGATGAGCAGTTCTTC.

This clonotype was seen repeatedly, ten times or more. The rearrangement links TRBV24-1 to TRBJ1-6; possibly TRBD1 for D (5 bases). The CDR3 contains 14 residues. V was cut by 2 bases and J by 10 bases, with 11 bases left in between. Germline CDR1 is KGHDR and CDR2 is SFDVKD. The CDR3 is CATSDSPRGSPLHF. CDR3 in DNA: TGTGCCACCAGTGATTCCCCGAGGGGCTCACCCCTCCACTTT.